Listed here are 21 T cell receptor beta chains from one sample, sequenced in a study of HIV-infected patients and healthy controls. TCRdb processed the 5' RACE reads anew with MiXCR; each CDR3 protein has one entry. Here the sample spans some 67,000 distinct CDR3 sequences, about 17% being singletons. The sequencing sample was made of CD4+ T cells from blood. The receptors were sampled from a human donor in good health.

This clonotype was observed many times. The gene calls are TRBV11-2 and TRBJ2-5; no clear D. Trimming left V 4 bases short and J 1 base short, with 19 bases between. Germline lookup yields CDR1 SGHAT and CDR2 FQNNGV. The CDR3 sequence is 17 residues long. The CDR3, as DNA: TGTGCCAGCAGCTCAAGATCGCCGCTAAGGGCCCAAGAGACCCAGTACTTC. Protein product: CASSSRSPLRAQETQYF.

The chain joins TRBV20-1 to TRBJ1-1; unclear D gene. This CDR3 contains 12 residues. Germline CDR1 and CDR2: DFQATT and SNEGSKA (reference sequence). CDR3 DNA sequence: TGCAGCGCGGTAGGAGGGAACACTGAAGCTTTCTTT. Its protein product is CSAVGGNTEAFF.

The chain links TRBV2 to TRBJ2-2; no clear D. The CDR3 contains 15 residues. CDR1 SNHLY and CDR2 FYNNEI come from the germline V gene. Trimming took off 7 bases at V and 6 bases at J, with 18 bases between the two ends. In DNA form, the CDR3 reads TGTGCCAGCAAGCGTGAGCCCCCGTGGGCCGGGGAGCTGTTTTTT. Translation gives CASKREPPWAGELFF.

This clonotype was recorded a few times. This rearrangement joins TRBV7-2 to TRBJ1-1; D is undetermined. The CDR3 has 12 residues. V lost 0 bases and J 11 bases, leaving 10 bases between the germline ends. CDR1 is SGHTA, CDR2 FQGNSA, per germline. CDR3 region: CASSLAGSTAFF. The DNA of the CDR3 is TGTGCCAGCAGCTTAGCCGGTTCGACTGCTTTCTTT.

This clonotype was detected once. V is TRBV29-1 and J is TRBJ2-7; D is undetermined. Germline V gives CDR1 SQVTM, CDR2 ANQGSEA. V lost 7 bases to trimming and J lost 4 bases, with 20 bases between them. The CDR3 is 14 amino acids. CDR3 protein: CSESDGSPWYEQYF. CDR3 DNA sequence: TGCAGCGAATCGGACGGATCACCATGGTACGAGCAGTACTTC.

The chain's CDR3 is CASTGYGAGELFF. The CDR3 DNA reads as TGTGCCAGCACCGGATATGGAGCCGGGGAGCTGTTTTTT. The chain carries TRBV11-3 and TRBJ2-2, with unresolved D. V was trimmed by 7 bases and J by 6 bases, leaving 12 bases between them. Germline V CDR1 and CDR2: SGHNT, YENEEA. The CDR3 has 13 amino acids.

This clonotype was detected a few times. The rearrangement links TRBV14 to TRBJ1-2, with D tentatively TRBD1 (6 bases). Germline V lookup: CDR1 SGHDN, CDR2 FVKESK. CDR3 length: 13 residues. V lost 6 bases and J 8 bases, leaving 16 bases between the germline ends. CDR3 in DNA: TGTGCCAGCAGACCGACAGGCGCTTACGGCTACACCTTC. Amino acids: CASRPTGAYGYTF.

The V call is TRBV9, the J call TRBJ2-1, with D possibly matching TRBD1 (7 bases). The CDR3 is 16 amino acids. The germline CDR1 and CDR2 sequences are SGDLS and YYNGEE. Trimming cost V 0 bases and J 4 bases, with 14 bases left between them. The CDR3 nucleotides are TGTGCCAGCAGCGTAGCGGGGGACAGAAATTACAATGAGCAGTTCTTC. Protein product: CASSVAGDRNYNEQFF.

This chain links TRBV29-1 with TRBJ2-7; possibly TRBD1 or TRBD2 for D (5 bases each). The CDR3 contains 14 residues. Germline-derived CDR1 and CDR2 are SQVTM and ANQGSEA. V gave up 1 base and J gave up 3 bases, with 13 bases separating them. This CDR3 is CSVEGQFGLYEQYF. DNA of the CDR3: TGCAGCGTTGAAGGACAGTTCGGACTCTACGAGCAGTACTTC.

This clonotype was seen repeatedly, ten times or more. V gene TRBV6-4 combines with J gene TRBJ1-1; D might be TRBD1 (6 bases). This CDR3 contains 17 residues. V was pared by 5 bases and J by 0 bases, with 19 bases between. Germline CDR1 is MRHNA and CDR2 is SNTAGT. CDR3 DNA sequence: TGTGCCAGCAGTCCAGGAAACCCTGACAGGCTGAACACTGAAGCTTTCTTT. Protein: CASSPGNPDRLNTEAFF.

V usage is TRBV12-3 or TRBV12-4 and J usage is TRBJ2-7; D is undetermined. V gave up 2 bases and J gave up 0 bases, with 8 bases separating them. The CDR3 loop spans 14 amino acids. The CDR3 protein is CASSLSSTSYEQYF. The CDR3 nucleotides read TGTGCCAGCAGTTTAAGTTCAACCTCCTACGAGCAGTACTTC.

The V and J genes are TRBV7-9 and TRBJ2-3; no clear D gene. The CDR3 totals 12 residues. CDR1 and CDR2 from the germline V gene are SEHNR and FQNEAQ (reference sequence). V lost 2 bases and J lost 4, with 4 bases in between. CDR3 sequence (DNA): TGTGCCAGCAGCTTACTAGCAGATACGCAGTATTTT. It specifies CASSLLADTQYF.

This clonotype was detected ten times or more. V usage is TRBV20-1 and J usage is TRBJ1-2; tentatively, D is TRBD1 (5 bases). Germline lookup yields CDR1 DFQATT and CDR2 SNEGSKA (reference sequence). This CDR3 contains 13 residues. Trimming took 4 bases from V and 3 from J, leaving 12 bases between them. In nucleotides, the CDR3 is TGCAGTGCTACTAGGGGATTCGACTATGGCTACACCTTC. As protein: CSATRGFDYGYTF.

The CDR3 DNA follows: TGTGCCAGCAGCTTAGGGGGAGGCGTCCGGACCTACGAGCAGTACTTC. Translating it yields CASSLGGGVRTYEQYF. This rearrangement joins TRBV7-2 to TRBJ2-7, with a tentative D call TRBD2 (6 bases). V was trimmed by 1 base and J by 2 bases, leaving 15 bases between them. Germline V gives CDR1 SGHTA, CDR2 FQGNSA. The CDR3 sequence is 16 residues long.

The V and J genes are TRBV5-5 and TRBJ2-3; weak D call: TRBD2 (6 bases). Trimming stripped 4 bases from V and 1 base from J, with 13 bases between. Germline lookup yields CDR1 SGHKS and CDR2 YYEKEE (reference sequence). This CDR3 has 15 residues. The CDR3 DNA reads TGTGCCAGCAGCCGCCTCCAGCGGGGCACAGATACGCAGTATTTT. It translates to CASSRLQRGTDTQYF.

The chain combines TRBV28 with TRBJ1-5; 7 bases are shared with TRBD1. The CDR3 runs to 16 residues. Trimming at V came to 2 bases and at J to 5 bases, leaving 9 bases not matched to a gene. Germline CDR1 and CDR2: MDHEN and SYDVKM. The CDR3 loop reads CASSLASFRGDQPQHF. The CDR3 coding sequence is TGTGCCAGCAGTTTAGCCTCGTTCAGGGGGGATCAGCCCCAGCATTTT.

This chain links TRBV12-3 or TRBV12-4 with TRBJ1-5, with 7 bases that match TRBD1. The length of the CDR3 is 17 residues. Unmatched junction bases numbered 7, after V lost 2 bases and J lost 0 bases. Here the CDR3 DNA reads TGTGCCAGCAGTTTATCGGGCAGGGGGAATAGCAATCAGCCCCAGCATTTT. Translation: CASSLSGRGNSNQPQHF.

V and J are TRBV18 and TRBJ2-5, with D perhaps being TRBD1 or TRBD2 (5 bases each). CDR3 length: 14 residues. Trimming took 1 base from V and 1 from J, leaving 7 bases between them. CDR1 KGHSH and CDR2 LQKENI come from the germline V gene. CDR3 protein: CASSPRGIQETQYF. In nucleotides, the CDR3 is TGTGCCAGCTCACCACGGGGGATCCAAGAGACCCAGTACTTC.

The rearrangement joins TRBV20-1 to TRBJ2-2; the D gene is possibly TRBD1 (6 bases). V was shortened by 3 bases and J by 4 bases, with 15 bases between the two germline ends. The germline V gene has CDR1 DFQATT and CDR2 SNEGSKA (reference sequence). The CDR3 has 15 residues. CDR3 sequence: CSASPNRAGTGELFF. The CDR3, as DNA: TGCAGTGCTAGCCCTAACAGGGCTGGCACCGGGGAGCTGTTTTTT.

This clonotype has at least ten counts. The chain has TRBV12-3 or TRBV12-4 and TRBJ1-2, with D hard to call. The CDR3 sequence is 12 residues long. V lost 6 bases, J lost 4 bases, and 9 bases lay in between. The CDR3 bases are TGTGCCAGCAGCGGGGAGAGCTATGGCTACACCTTC. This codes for CASSGESYGYTF.

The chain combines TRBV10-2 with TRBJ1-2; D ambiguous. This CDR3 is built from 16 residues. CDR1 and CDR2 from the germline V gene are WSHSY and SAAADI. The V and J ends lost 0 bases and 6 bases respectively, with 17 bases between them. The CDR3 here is CASSESSGQAGNGYTF. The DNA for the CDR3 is TGCGCCAGCAGTGAGTCGTCTGGGCAGGCTGGGAATGGCTACACCTTC.